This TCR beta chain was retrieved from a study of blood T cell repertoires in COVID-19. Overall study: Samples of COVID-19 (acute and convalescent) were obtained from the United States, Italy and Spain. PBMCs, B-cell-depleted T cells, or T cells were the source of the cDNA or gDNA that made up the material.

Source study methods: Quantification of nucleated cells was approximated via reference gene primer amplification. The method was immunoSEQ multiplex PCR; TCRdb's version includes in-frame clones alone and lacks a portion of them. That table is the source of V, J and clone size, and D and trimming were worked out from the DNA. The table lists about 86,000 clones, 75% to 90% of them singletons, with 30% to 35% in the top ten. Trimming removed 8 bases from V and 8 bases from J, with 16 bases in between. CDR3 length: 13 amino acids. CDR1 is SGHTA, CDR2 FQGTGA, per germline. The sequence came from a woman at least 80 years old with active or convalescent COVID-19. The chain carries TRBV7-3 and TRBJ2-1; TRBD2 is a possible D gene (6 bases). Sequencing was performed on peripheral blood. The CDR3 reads CASSKEGRDEQFF. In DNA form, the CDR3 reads TGTGCCAGCTCCAAGGAGGGTAGGGATGAGCAGTTCTTC.